This T cell receptor beta chain originates from a study of OX40 agonist ivuxolimab in advanced cancers. Study-level information: Participants averaged approximately 65 years of age (range roughly 23 to 90) and were 82.7% male.

This clone was counted once. Using immunoSEQ multiplex PCR, the repertoire was profiled, and TCRdb retains in-frame clones only, with some absent. The sample contains approximately 57,000 clones, around 80% of which appear only once. Unmatched junction bases numbered 9, after V lost 2 bases and J lost 2 bases. The CDR3 runs 19 residues. CDR1 is MNHNS, CDR2 SASEGT, per germline. Source: CD4+ or CD8+ T cells sorted from blood, taken in a trial of the OX40 agonist ivuxolimab. The receptor was isolated from an adult with an advanced solid tumor such as melanoma, head and neck, liver or kidney cancer. This chain connects TRBV6-1 to TRBJ2-6, with 10 bases that match TRBD1. The CDR3 region is CASSEWGTGVVAGANVLTF. Written as DNA, the CDR3 is TGTGCCAGCAGTGAATGGGGGACAGGGGTCGTGGCTGGGGCCAACGTCCTGACTTTC.